Following are 26 T cell receptor beta chains from one sample sequenced in a study of PD-1 blockade in classical Hodgkin lymphoma. As for time point: cycle 4 day 1 (C4D1), after 6 weeks of nivolumab. Following autologous stem cell transplantation, relapse occurred in every patient, and exposure to brentuximab vedotin varied. Profiling relied on immunoSEQ multiplex PCR, and the TCRdb table lists in-frame clones only, not all of them. The sample has over 9,500 clones; about 84% are singletons. This specimen consisted of peripheral blood mononuclear cells (PBMCs), obtained before the fourth cycle of nivolumab. The origin of the receptors is a human donor with classical Hodgkin lymphoma.

The chain uses TRBV14 and TRBJ2-5; 9 nucleotides match TRBD2. Trimming cost V 4 bases and J 5 bases; bases outside gene matches: 11. CDR3 size: 16 residues. CDR1 SGHDN and CDR2 FVKESK come from the germline V gene. In DNA, the CDR3 is TGTGCCAGCAGCCCCGAAGTGGGACTAGCTAGGGAGACCCAGTACTTC. Translating it yields CASSPEVGLARETQYF.

The V call is TRBV2, the J call TRBJ2-7; TRBD1 aligns across 7 bases. CDR3 length equals 13 residues. V dropped 4 bases and J dropped 0; count of bases not matched to a gene: 0. CDR1 is SNHLY and CDR2 is FYNNEI in the germline V gene. This CDR3 is CASSGDSSYEQYF. The CDR3 DNA reads as TGTGCCAGCAGTGGGGACAGCTCCTACGAGCAGTACTTC.

The rearrangement links TRBV7-9 to TRBJ2-3; D tentatively fits TRBD1 or TRBD2 (5 bases each). Trimming stripped 5 bases from V and 4 bases from J, with 19 bases between. Germline CDR1 and CDR2: SEHNR and FQNEAQ (reference sequence). CDR3 size: 16 residues. The CDR3 sequence is CASSPMGTVGADTQYF. As DNA, the CDR3 is TGTGCCAGCAGCCCGATGGGGACGGTGGGGGCAGATACGCAGTATTTT. Full variable domain (rest looked up from reference TRBV7-9 and TRBJ2-3): DTGVSQNPRHKITKRGQNVTFRCDPISEHNRLYWYRQTLGQGPEFLTYFQNEAQLEKSRLLSDRFSAERPKGSFSTLEIQRTEQGDSAMYLCASSPMGTVGADTQYFGPGTRLTVL.

This clone was detected only once. The rearrangement uses TRBV28 and TRBJ2-7; 8 nucleotides match TRBD2. The ends lost 8 bases at V and 5 bases at J; junction bases unmatched: 17. The CDR3 extends over 16 amino acids. CDR1 MDHEN and CDR2 SYDVKM come from the germline V gene. The DNA for the CDR3 is TGTGCCAGCGGCCGGCCTCAAAGCGGGGGTCGGAACGAGCAGTACTTC. It codes for CASGRPQSGGRNEQYF. The full variable domain, completed using reference TRBV28 and TRBJ2-7, is DVKVTQSSRYLVKRTGEKVFLECVQDMDHENMFWYRQDPGLGLRLIYFSYDVKMKEKGDIPEGYSVSREKKERFSLILESASTNQTSMYLCASGRPQSGGRNEQYFGPGTRLTVT.

This clone was seen a single time. This chain joins TRBV4-1 and TRBJ2-3; D unclear. In germline, CDR1 is MGHRA, CDR2 YSYEKL. The CDR3 spans 13 residues. V lost 0 bases and J lost 7, with 8 bases in between. The chain's CDR3 is CASSQDLINTQYF. The CDR3 bases are TGCGCCAGCAGCCAAGATCTCATCAATACGCAGTATTTT.

Here the CDR3 DNA reads TGTGCCAGCAGCTTGATAGCGGGGGGGTCTTTGGAGACCCAGTACTTC. This gives the protein CASSLIAGGSLETQYF. The chain has TRBV5-6 and TRBJ2-5; 11 bases match TRBD2. Trimming cost V 1 base and J 5 bases; bases outside gene matches: 7. CDR1 and CDR2 (germline): SGHDT, YYEEEE. This CDR3 spans 16 amino acids. Supplemented by reference TRBV5-6 and TRBJ2-5, the full variable domain reads DAGVTQSPTHLIKTRGQQVTLRCSPKSGHDTVSWYQQALGQGPQFIFQYYEEEERQRGNFPDRFSGHQFPNYSSELNVNALLLGDSALYLCASSLIAGGSLETQYFGPGTRLLVL.

V usage is TRBV9 and J usage is TRBJ2-3; unclear D gene. This CDR3 has 18 amino acids. The V and J ends lost 0 bases and 7 bases respectively, with 24 bases between them. The V gene's germline CDR1 is SGDLS and CDR2 YYNGEE. The chain's CDR3 is CASSVAVGPDLKTYTQYF. For the CDR3, the DNA is TGTGCCAGCAGCGTAGCGGTAGGTCCGGATTTAAAAACCTATACGCAGTATTTT.

The genes are TRBV29-1 and TRBJ1-5; TRBD1 might be the D (6 bases). CDR1 and CDR2 (germline): SQVTM, ANQGSEA. The V end lost 6 bases, the J end lost 0 bases, and 12 bases lay between the germline ends. This CDR3 has 14 amino acids. In nucleotides, the CDR3 is TGCAGCGTATTAGGACAGAATAGCAATCAGCCCCAGCATTTT. Translated, it gives CSVLGQNSNQPQHF.

This clone appeared a single time. The chain links TRBV6-5 to TRBJ1-2; TRBD1 agrees at 8 bases. Germline V lookup: CDR1 MNHEY, CDR2 SVGAGI. The trim removed 6 bases at V and 8 bases at J, leaving 14 bases unmatched. The CDR3 is 15 residues long. CDR3 DNA: TGTGCCAGCAGCCCCGGACAGGGAGCCTTTGGGGGCTACACCTTC. Protein: CASSPGQGAFGGYTF.

The chain combines TRBV19 with TRBJ2-2, with 9 positions matching TRBD1. V trimming: 5 bases; J trimming: 6 bases; junction bases outside the gene matches: 7. The CDR3 runs to 15 residues. The germline CDR1 and CDR2 sequences are LNHDA and SQIVND (reference sequence). The CDR3 sequence is CASSSGQGWAGELFF. CDR3 nucleotide sequence: TGTGCCAGTAGTTCGGGACAGGGATGGGCCGGGGAGCTGTTTTTT.

The genes are TRBV5-1 and TRBJ1-2; D unclear. The germline CDR1 and CDR2 sequences are SGHRS and YFSETQ. The CDR3 is 13 amino acids. The ends were cut back, 6 bases at V and 2 bases at J, with 11 bases in the middle. The CDR3: CASTGVSNYGYTF. The CDR3 DNA follows: TGCGCCAGCACAGGAGTATCCAACTATGGCTACACCTTC.

This rearrangement joins TRBV5-1 to TRBJ1-2; D not resolved. This CDR3 has 15 residues. Trimming pared 1 base from V and 0 bases from J, leaving 10 bases between. From germline, CDR1 is SGHRS and CDR2 YFSETQ. The CDR3 loop reads CASSLFTTANYGYTF. CDR3 nucleotides: TGCGCCAGCAGCTTGTTCACAACCGCTAACTATGGCTACACCTTC.

The rearrangement links TRBV7-9 to TRBJ1-1; the D is unclear. Looked up from germline, CDR1 is SEHNR and CDR2 is FQNEAQ (reference sequence). CDR3 length: 13 residues. The V end was cut by 2 bases, the J end by 1 base, with 5 bases between. The CDR3 here is CASSLMGNTEAFF. As DNA, the CDR3 is TGTGCCAGCAGCTTAATGGGGAACACTGAAGCTTTCTTT.

The J gene is TRBJ2-3, the V gene TRBV28, with 7 bases aligning to TRBD2. V lost 3 bases, J lost 3 bases, and 12 bases stayed unmatched. Germline V gene data show CDR1 as MDHEN and CDR2 as SYDVKM. The CDR3 runs to 17 residues. This chain's CDR3 is CASSFPLGREETDTQYF. The CDR3 coding sequence is TGTGCCAGCAGTTTTCCCCTAGGACGGGAGGAGACAGATACGCAGTATTTT.

This rearrangement joins TRBV10-3 to TRBJ2-7, with unresolved D. V lost 2 bases and J 0 bases, leaving 14 bases between the germline ends. This CDR3 has 16 residues. Per the germline V gene, CDR1 is ENHRY and CDR2 is SYGVKD. CDR3 nucleotide sequence: TGTGCCATCAGTGAGGAGGTCCTGGAGTACTCCTACGAGCAGTACTTC. Translation: CAISEEVLEYSYEQYF.

This chain joins TRBV29-1 and TRBJ2-7; 14 bases are shared with TRBD2. The CDR3 sequence is 16 residues long. Germline-derived CDR1 and CDR2 are SQVTM and ANQGSEA. Losses at the gene ends were 4 bases for V and 2 bases for J; bases not matched to a gene: 7. CDR3 amino acids: CSVAGTSGSNTYEQYF. The CDR3 DNA reads TGCAGCGTTGCCGGGACTAGCGGGAGTAATACCTACGAGCAGTACTTC.

The chain has TRBV19 and TRBJ1-2; possibly TRBD1 for D (6 bases). Per germline, CDR1 LNHDA and CDR2 SQIVND (reference sequence). Trimming removed 3 bases at V and 4 bases at J, with 15 bases between. CDR3 length equals 15 residues. The CDR3 reads CASSIGGATTYGYTF. In DNA form, the CDR3 reads TGTGCCAGTAGTATTGGGGGGGCCACCACCTATGGCTACACCTTC.

This clone was seen a handful of times. This chain joins TRBV28 and TRBJ2-3, with D unresolved. V lost 1 base and J lost 2, with 10 bases in between. Per germline, CDR1 MDHEN and CDR2 SYDVKM. The CDR3 covers 15 residues. CDR3 nucleotides: TGTGCCAGCAGTTTATCGACTTTCTACACAGATACGCAGTATTTT. Amino acids: CASSLSTFYTDTQYF.

This chain uses TRBV9 with TRBJ2-1; D not certain. Germline V gene sequence: CDR1 SGDLS, CDR2 YYNGEE. This CDR3 spans 15 amino acids. V lost 0 bases, J lost 3 bases, and 10 bases lay in between. The CDR3 bases are TGTGCCAGCAGCGTAGAGGCGGAGATCTACAATGAGCAGTTCTTC. It is translated as CASSVEAEIYNEQFF. Together with reference TRBV9 and TRBJ2-1, the CDR3 gives the full variable domain: DSGVTQTPKHLITATGQRVTLRCSPRSGDLSVYWYQQSLDQGLQFLIQYYNGEERAKGNILERFSAQQFPDLHSELNLSSLELGDSALYFCASSVEAEIYNEQFFGPGTRLTVL.

The chain recombines TRBV6-1 with TRBJ1-5, with 8 bases aligning to TRBD1. V trimming: 7 bases; J trimming: 7 bases; junction bases outside the gene matches: 9. The germline V gene has CDR1 MNHNS and CDR2 SASEGT. The CDR3 loop spans 14 amino acids. Here the CDR3 reads CASNEGAGGQPQHF. The CDR3 DNA follows: TGTGCCAGCAATGAGGGGGCAGGGGGCCAGCCCCAGCATTTT.

The rearrangement joins TRBV30 to TRBJ2-3, with no clear D. Germline CDR1 reads GTSNPN; CDR2 reads SVGIG (reference sequence). The V gene lost 3 bases and the J gene lost 5 bases, with 9 bases spanning the gap. The CDR3 loop spans 12 amino acids. The CDR3 DNA is TGTGCCTGGAGCCTCTCCAGAGATACGCAGTATTTT. This gives the protein CAWSLSRDTQYF.

The chain carries TRBV9 and TRBJ2-5; 8 nucleotides align to TRBD1. This CDR3 spans 15 amino acids. The trim removed 4 bases at V and 2 bases at J, leaving 7 bases unmatched. The germline V gene encodes CDR1 SGDLS and CDR2 YYNGEE. The CDR3 is CASSPRTGLQETQYF. CDR3 nucleotide sequence: TGTGCCAGCAGCCCGCGGACAGGGCTTCAAGAGACCCAGTACTTC.

The chain uses TRBV10-1 and TRBJ2-1, with a possible D match to TRBD2 (5 bases). V lost 6 bases and J lost 9, with 12 bases in between. The germline V gene has CDR1 WNHNN and CDR2 SYGVQD (reference sequence). This CDR3 is 12 amino acids long. The CDR3 loop reads CASSHSGFEQFF. CDR3 in DNA: TGCGCCAGCAGCCACTCGGGATTTGAGCAGTTCTTC.

The chain is built from TRBV9 and TRBJ2-2; possible D gene TRBD1, 7 bases. Germline V lookup: CDR1 SGDLS, CDR2 YYNGEE. The CDR3 consists of 17 residues. The V end lost 3 bases, the J end lost 6 bases, and 21 bases lay between the germline ends. CDR3 coding DNA: TGTGCCAGCAGCGCCCCGACAGGGAGGAATTCGGCCGGGGAGCTGTTTTTT. Its protein product is CASSAPTGRNSAGELFF. Complete variable domain (other parts from reference TRBV9 and TRBJ2-2): DSGVTQTPKHLITATGQRVTLRCSPRSGDLSVYWYQQSLDQGLQFLIQYYNGEERAKGNILERFSAQQFPDLHSELNLSSLELGDSALYFCASSAPTGRNSAGELFFGEGSRLTVL.

This CDR3 reads CASRKTGLGTEAFF. The CDR3 DNA sequence: TGTGCCAGCAGAAAGACAGGGTTGGGCACTGAAGCTTTCTTT. The J gene is TRBJ1-1, the V gene TRBV2; TRBD1 matches 7 bases. The CDR3 has 14 amino acids. Germline V CDR1 and CDR2: SNHLY, FYNNEI. Trimming removed 6 bases from V and 4 bases from J; junction bases left unmatched: 8.

The V and J genes are TRBV30 and TRBJ2-7, with TRBD2 matching over 10 bases. V shed 2 bases and J 3 bases; nucleotides not matched to a gene: 1. Germline CDR1 GTSNPN, CDR2 SVGIG (reference sequence). The CDR3 length is 13 residues. CDR3 amino acids: CAWSTSGNYEQYF. In nucleotides, the CDR3 is TGTGCCTGGAGTACTAGCGGGAACTACGAGCAGTACTTC.